Listed below are T cell receptor beta chains from one sample, sequenced in a study of blood T cell repertoires in COVID-19. The repertoire was sequenced with immunoSEQ multiplex PCR; TCRdb's copy has only in-frame clones and lacks some. The sample consists of 50,000 to 65,000 clones, roughly 80% of them appearing once. Sequences were obtained from peripheral blood. These receptors were obtained from a woman aged 60-75 years with acute or convalescent COVID-19. Each CDR3 is given with its conserved first and last residue. The order of the fields is D gene, J gene, clone size, V gene, CDR3 protein, CDR3 DNA. A D gene is named only where the DNA matches it firmly. Clone size appears in some rows only: once, few, many, or a class for an expanded clone.

.,TRBJ2-1,.,TRBV19,CASSIDPGGRNEQFF,TGTGCCAGTAGTATAGATCCCGGGGGAAGGAATGAGCAGTTCTTC
TRBD2,TRBJ2-2,.,TRBV3-1/TRBV3-2,CASSRRAGVRTGELFF,TGTGCCAGCAGCCGACGGGCGGGAGTACGGACCGGGGAGCTGTTTTTT
.,TRBJ2-5,.,TRBV5-4,CASRARAGETQYF,TGTGCCAGCCGTGCCCGGGCGGGGGAGACCCAGTACTTC
.,TRBJ2-7,once,TRBV15,CATSSIQGPTAQYF,TGTGCCACCAGCAGTATTCAGGGCCCGACCGCCCAGTACTTC
.,TRBJ2-7,.,TRBV20-1,CSASRAYEQYF,TGCAGTGCTAGTAGAGCTTACGAGCAGTACTTC
.,TRBJ2-1,.,TRBV30,CAWSVGVYNNEQFF,TGTGCCTGGAGTGTTGGTGTGTACAACAATGAGCAGTTCTTC
.,TRBJ1-2,few,TRBV28,CASSLATIYGYTF,TGTGCCAGCAGTTTAGCGACAATCTATGGCTACACCTTC
.,TRBJ1-6,.,TRBV5-1,CASSNFIPGQGNSPLHF,TGCGCCAGCAGCAACTTTATCCCTGGGCAGGGAAATTCACCCCTCCACTTT
.,TRBJ1-1,.,TRBV5-1,CASSLDLVAMNTEAFF,TGCGCCAGCAGCTTGGATCTCGTGGCCATGAACACTGAAGCTTTCTTT
.,TRBJ2-7,.,TRBV9,CASSPQSAGPYEQYF,TGTGCCAGCAGCCCCCAGTCGGCGGGCCCCTACGAGCAGTACTTC
TRBD1,TRBJ2-5,.,TRBV28,CASSTRQGQETQYF,TGTGCCAGCAGTACGCGACAGGGACAAGAGACCCAGTACTTC
.,TRBJ1-2,.,TRBV6-5,CASSYRGGIGYGYTF,TGTGCCAGCAGTTACCGTGGAGGGATCGGCTATGGCTACACCTTC
.,TRBJ1-4,few,TRBV28,CASSGGGGEKLFF,TGTGCCAGCTCGGGAGGGGGAGGCGAAAAACTGTTTTTT